A selection of T cell receptor beta chains follows, all from one sample in a study of cytomegalovirus exposure and HLA in healthy donors. Only in-frame clones appear in the TCRdb table, and some are missing; sequencing was by immunoSEQ multiplex PCR. The sample records about 160,000 clones, about 90% being singletons. The specimen was PBMCs. These TCRs come from a man in his late teens or twenties in good health and CMV-seropositive. Both conserved end residues are part of each CDR3. Fields, in order: CDR3 length, V gene, J gene, clone size, CDR3 protein. The listing skips clone size in some rows; elsewhere it reads once, few, many or a size class.

14	TRBV18	TRBJ2-7	-	CASSPQGNLYEQYF
14	TRBV7-9	TRBJ1-2	-	CASSFGGGGYGYTF
15	TRBV6-6	TRBJ1-4	-	CASSYVTGSDRKLFF
13	TRBV18	TRBJ2-1	-	CASTAGLDNEQFF
13	TRBV11-3	TRBJ1-1	-	CASSSPGNTEAFF
16	TRBV27	TRBJ2-5	-	CASSLNGLAGAETQYF
13	TRBV7-9	TRBJ2-7	-	CASSPSGTYEQYF
19	TRBV30	TRBJ2-1	-	CAWSGPTSGRTFSYNEQFF
14	TRBV30	TRBJ2-7	-	CAWARSSGSYEQYF
18	TRBV5-1	TRBJ2-2	few	CASSPLGLAGANTGELFF
15	TRBV11-1	TRBJ2-7	-	CASSLELSSGTRQYF
15	TRBV13	TRBJ1-1	-	CASRIWYRANTEAFF
12	TRBV19	TRBJ1-1	few	CASSYLNTEAFF
16	TRBV11-3	TRBJ2-7	-	CASSSDLTGGPYEQYF
13	TRBV5-1	TRBJ1-4	-	CASSFQGAEKLFF
15	TRBV5-6	TRBJ2-7	-	CASSPLGLTLGEQYF
19	TRBV7-9	TRBJ2-1	-	CASSLGGLAGGRMSNEQFF
16	TRBV28	TRBJ1-2	-	CASSFGTGLTHYGYTF
17	TRBV7-7	TRBJ2-1	-	CASSSGTGRRGLNEQFF
12	TRBV7-9	TRBJ2-7	-	CASSSSAGIQYF
13	TRBV5-6	TRBJ2-5	-	CASSLWHQETQYF
17	TRBV7-3	TRBJ2-2	-	CASSTGQGGLNTGELFF
17	TRBV7-2	TRBJ2-1	-	CASSLARDTSSYNEQFF
15	TRBV27	TRBJ2-5	once	CASSYRQGLQETQYF
14	TRBV28	TRBJ1-2	-	CASSLMGQGSGYTF
17	TRBV7-6	TRBJ2-7	-	CASSPEGGGALSGEQYF
14	TRBV6-6	TRBJ2-7	-	CASSKDRDIHEQYF
13	TRBV7-2	TRBJ2-7	-	CASSSLREYEQYF
15	TRBV6-5	TRBJ2-5	-	CASSPSGPGGETQYF